These T cell receptor beta chains were read from a single sample in a study of cytomegalovirus exposure and HLA in healthy donors. Sequencing was performed with immunoSEQ multiplex PCR; in TCRdb, only in-frame clones are kept and a portion is missing. The sample shows 110,000 to 150,000 clones, 73% of them seen only once. The sample consisted of PBMCs. The source of these receptors is a human donor in good health. The CDR3 runs from the conserved cysteine through the conserved F or W. Each record gives: CDR3 protein, V gene, D gene, J gene, CDR3 length, clone size. A D gene is named only where the DNA matches it firmly. Clone size appears in some rows only: once, few, many, or a class for an expanded clone.

cdr3_aa: CASSPGLAGVREQFF
v_call: TRBV7-7
d_call: TRBD2
j_call: TRBJ2-1
cdr3_length: 15
clone_size: -

cdr3_aa: CASSYNGRGTEAFF
v_call: TRBV6-5
d_call: -
j_call: TRBJ1-1
cdr3_length: 14
clone_size: -

cdr3_aa: CAWRLTGADNSPLHF
v_call: TRBV30
d_call: TRBD1
j_call: TRBJ1-6
cdr3_length: 15
clone_size: -

cdr3_aa: CASSDFLAGTGELFF
v_call: TRBV6-4
d_call: TRBD2
j_call: TRBJ2-2
cdr3_length: 15
clone_size: -

cdr3_aa: CASSQTDSTGTGAYEQYF
v_call: TRBV4-1
d_call: TRBD1
j_call: -
cdr3_length: 18
clone_size: -

cdr3_aa: CASLPGQGWLTPIYNEQFF
v_call: TRBV19
d_call: TRBD1
j_call: TRBJ2-1
cdr3_length: 19
clone_size: once

cdr3_aa: CATSRETGGLDEQYF
v_call: TRBV15
d_call: TRBD1
j_call: TRBJ2-7
cdr3_length: 15
clone_size: -

cdr3_aa: CASSLVTPYGLAETQYF
v_call: TRBV5-4
d_call: TRBD2
j_call: TRBJ2-5
cdr3_length: 17
clone_size: -

cdr3_aa: CAWSVGTTRNYNEQFF
v_call: TRBV30
d_call: TRBD2
j_call: TRBJ2-1
cdr3_length: 16
clone_size: few

cdr3_aa: CATSRDLGTYQPQHF
v_call: TRBV15
d_call: -
j_call: TRBJ1-5
cdr3_length: 15
clone_size: -

cdr3_aa: CASSLVGGINTEAFF
v_call: TRBV5-4
d_call: -
j_call: TRBJ1-1
cdr3_length: 15
clone_size: -

cdr3_aa: CASSLSRRVDTQYF
v_call: TRBV28
d_call: -
j_call: TRBJ2-3
cdr3_length: 14
clone_size: -

cdr3_aa: CASSWAAGRAEAFF
v_call: TRBV28
d_call: -
j_call: TRBJ1-1
cdr3_length: 14
clone_size: -

cdr3_aa: CASSQRDSSYEQYF
v_call: TRBV4-1
d_call: TRBD1
j_call: TRBJ2-7
cdr3_length: 14
clone_size: few

cdr3_aa: CASSVDVGGSQDEQFF
v_call: TRBV9
d_call: TRBD2
j_call: TRBJ2-1
cdr3_length: 16
clone_size: -

cdr3_aa: CASSDGTVYGYTF
v_call: TRBV27
d_call: TRBD1
j_call: TRBJ1-2
cdr3_length: 13
clone_size: once

cdr3_aa: CASSQVESGRSSYEQYF
v_call: TRBV4-1
d_call: TRBD2
j_call: TRBJ2-7
cdr3_length: 17
clone_size: -

cdr3_aa: CASSPGTGGYEQYF
v_call: TRBV4-2
d_call: TRBD1
j_call: TRBJ2-7
cdr3_length: 14
clone_size: -

cdr3_aa: CASSQDNWASGGYEQYF
v_call: TRBV4-2
d_call: TRBD2
j_call: TRBJ2-7
cdr3_length: 17
clone_size: -

cdr3_aa: CASSWTVGSDGYTF
v_call: TRBV5-4
d_call: -
j_call: TRBJ1-2
cdr3_length: 14
clone_size: -

cdr3_aa: CASSVLGGPNYGYTF
v_call: TRBV9
d_call: -
j_call: TRBJ1-2
cdr3_length: 15
clone_size: once

cdr3_aa: CASSSSASEQFF
v_call: TRBV2
d_call: -
j_call: TRBJ2-1
cdr3_length: 12
clone_size: once

cdr3_aa: CASSFGTGNYEQYF
v_call: TRBV18
d_call: TRBD1
j_call: TRBJ2-7
cdr3_length: 14
clone_size: -

cdr3_aa: CASSYSYLRSEQYF
v_call: TRBV6-6
d_call: -
j_call: TRBJ2-7
cdr3_length: 14
clone_size: -

cdr3_aa: CASSRDPGNTIYF
v_call: TRBV6-5
d_call: -
j_call: TRBJ1-3
cdr3_length: 13
clone_size: -

cdr3_aa: CASSLGVAGVRTDTQYF
v_call: TRBV11-3
d_call: TRBD2
j_call: TRBJ2-3
cdr3_length: 17
clone_size: -

cdr3_aa: CASSLGLTGVNTEAFF
v_call: TRBV5-4
d_call: TRBD1
j_call: TRBJ1-1
cdr3_length: 16
clone_size: -

cdr3_aa: CAWSRLAVMPGTQYF
v_call: TRBV30
d_call: TRBD2
j_call: TRBJ2-3
cdr3_length: 15
clone_size: once

cdr3_aa: CASSTWTGPGYTF
v_call: TRBV28
d_call: TRBD1
j_call: TRBJ1-2
cdr3_length: 13
clone_size: few

cdr3_aa: CASNNPGQGYGYTF
v_call: TRBV19
d_call: TRBD1
j_call: TRBJ1-2
cdr3_length: 14
clone_size: -

cdr3_aa: CASSIIRDTEAFF
v_call: TRBV19
d_call: -
j_call: TRBJ1-1
cdr3_length: 13
clone_size: -

cdr3_aa: CASNPTGYKTQYF
v_call: TRBV6-1
d_call: TRBD1
j_call: TRBJ2-5
cdr3_length: 13
clone_size: -

cdr3_aa: CAISENSGETQYF
v_call: TRBV10-3
d_call: -
j_call: TRBJ2-5
cdr3_length: 13
clone_size: few